This T cell receptor beta chain is drawn from a study of post-analysis software for immune sequencing data. Unique molecular identifiers had been added to the TCR beta cDNA libraries. The yield from roughly 1 to 10 million T cells was roughly 500,000 cDNA molecules in total. TCRdb fed the PCR reads into MiXCR, producing one record per CDR3 protein. The table records over 250,000 distinct CDR3 sequences, 30% to 45% of them present only once. Of note for this clonotype: Its cognate antigen is unknown.

General study points: Normalized Chao1 diversity was significantly reduced in patients versus controls.

The receptor's source is a girl under 18 with multiple sclerosis. The sequenced material came from blood.

The CDR3 here is CASSRLADSYNEQFF. The DNA for the CDR3 is TGTGCCAGCAGTAGACTAGCAGACTCCTACAATGAGCAGTTCTTC. J is TRBJ2-1 and V is TRBV27; 7 bases are shared with TRBD2. Germline assignment: CDR1 MNHEY and CDR2 SMNVEV (reference sequence). The CDR3 is 15 amino acids. Trimming took 5 bases from V and 0 from J; bases not matched to a gene: 4.